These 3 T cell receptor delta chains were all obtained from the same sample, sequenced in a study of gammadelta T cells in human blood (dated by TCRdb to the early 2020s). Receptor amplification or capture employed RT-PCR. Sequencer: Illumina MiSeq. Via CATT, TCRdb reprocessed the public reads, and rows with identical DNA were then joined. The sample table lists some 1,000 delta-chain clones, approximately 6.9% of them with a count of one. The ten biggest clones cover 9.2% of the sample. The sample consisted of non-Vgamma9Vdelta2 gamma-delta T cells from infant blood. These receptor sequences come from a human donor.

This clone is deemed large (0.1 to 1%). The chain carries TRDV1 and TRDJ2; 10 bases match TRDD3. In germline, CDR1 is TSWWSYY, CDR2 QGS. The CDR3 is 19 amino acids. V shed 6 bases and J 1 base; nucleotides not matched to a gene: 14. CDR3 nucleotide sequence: TGTGCTCTTGGCCTTCCCAAGGGGGATACGCCCGGTTTGACAGCACAACTCTTCTTT. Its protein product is CALGLPKGDTPGLTAQLFF.

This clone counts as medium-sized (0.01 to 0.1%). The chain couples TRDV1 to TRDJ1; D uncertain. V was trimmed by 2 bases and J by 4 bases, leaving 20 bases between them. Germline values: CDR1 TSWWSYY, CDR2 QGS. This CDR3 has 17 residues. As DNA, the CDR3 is TGTGCTCTTGGGGAAGAACTCCCTTTCCGACCGCGCGATAAACTCATCTTT. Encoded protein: CALGEELPFRPRDKLIF.

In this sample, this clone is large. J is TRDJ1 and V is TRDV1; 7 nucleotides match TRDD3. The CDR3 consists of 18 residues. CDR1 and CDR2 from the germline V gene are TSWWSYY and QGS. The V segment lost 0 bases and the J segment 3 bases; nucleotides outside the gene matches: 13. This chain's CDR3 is CALGELAVLGITSDKLIF. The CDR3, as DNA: TGTGCTCTTGGGGAACTGGCCGTACTGGGGATAACGTCCGATAAACTCATCTTT.